This T cell receptor beta chain was captured in a study of cytomegalovirus exposure and HLA in healthy donors (dated by TCRdb to 2016 to 2017). Notes on the research overall: An earlier analysis of roughly 500 of the donors reported 276 Gb of sequence data and 117 million unique TCR beta sequences from about 200 million T cells. An early release covering 500 to 750 HLA-typed donors comprised about 300 gigabases of sequencing data and 65 million to 100 million unique TCR sequences. Among the roughly 400 genotyped donors, approximately 77% belonged to the genetic ancestry cluster associated with self-reported Caucasian donors. The study aimed to test whether signatures of past pathogen exposure could be identified by cataloging public T cell receptors. Using immunosequencing, the study profiled T cell repertoires from 666 subjects and related those repertoires to cytomegalovirus serostatus. In addition to the first cohort of 666 subjects, a separate validation cohort of 130 or so different subjects was used. To predict cytomegalovirus infection status, the study brought together high-throughput TCR immunosequencing, statistical association of individual TCRs with disease status, and machine learning. A later analysis re-examined previously published TCR beta repertoires from around 670 donors and added high-resolution HLA genotyping to investigate patterns of TCR occurrence. Rather than drawing on any new phenotypic data, the later analysis identified candidate immune exposures from TCR beta sequences and the way those sequences occurred across donors. To decide whether each TCR beta V gene segment behaved as functional or pseudogenic, an earlier analysis of fewer than 750 of the donors relied on high-throughput TCR beta sequencing. Alongside the repertoire data, information on donor age, sex, ethnicity and CMV serostatus was compiled. Genome-wide SNP genotypes for about three fifths of the roughly 670 donors were used in a later genetic analysis, which treated that subset as a discovery cohort. Every discovery cohort repertoire had been produced on one sequencing platform. Both class I and class II loci were covered by HLA typing, at four-digit resolution. The number of typed donors differed by locus: about 629-630 for A, B, C, DRB1 and DQB1; approximately 540 for DQA1; over 600 for DPA1; and around 450 for DPB1. A handful of DR-DQ haplotypes were handled as single units for association and clustering because linkage in the cohort was strong. Among some 400 genotyped donors of the cohort, an average of approximately 240,000 unique TCR beta nucleotide sequences was sequenced per donor, of which about 18% were non-productive. The paper's findings and limits, for the study overall: The study listed 150 to 200 TCR beta chains as associated with cytomegalovirus. In this cohort, only TCR beta chains were sequenced, and detectable features were limited by the absence of alpha or paired-chain data. The earlier analysis of some 540 of the donors excluded about 16 rarely observed V segments, including chromosome 9 orphons, because counts were too low. Several of the top co-occurrence clusters appeared to be linked to parvovirus B19, influenza, CMV and Epstein-Barr virus, according to a later analysis. In a later analysis, HLA-associated TCR beta chains were found to be more clonally expanded and to have lower generation probabilities than equally common non-associated chains. An earlier analysis of around 540 of the donors showed that most TCR beta V segments appeared in productive rearrangements either about 87% or about 30% of the time, which broadly matched IMGT annotations. Specific HLA alleles were associated with 15,000 to 20,000 TCR beta sequences at a false discovery rate of 0.05 in a later analysis. A further reported finding was that TCR beta sequences accurately predicted the HLA-A and HLA-B alleles for most subjects in the first cohort. The classifier was reported to diagnose cytomegalovirus status with high specificity and sensitivity in both the original cohort and the validation cohort. HLA typing was unavailable for some donors at each locus, so association tests used only the typed subset. Some IMGT-functional V segments, including TRBV6-2 and TRBV6-3, could not be distinguished by the 87-base-pair reads and were therefore excluded. The authors suggested that the approach could potentially be extended to other disease states and immunological phenotypes. In a later analysis, most CMV-associated TCR beta chains were found to appear HLA-restricted, with HLA associations seemingly driven largely by CMV exposure. A later genetic analysis reported fewer N-insertions in productive TCRs among donors in an Asian-associated ancestry cluster than the roughly 670-donor mean. A few of the identified cytomegalovirus-associated TCR beta chains were confirmed in vitro to be specific for cytomegalovirus antigens. Correlated functional status among segregating V segments might reflect linkage disequilibrium, but an unknown experimental factor could not be ruled out. When HLA alleles, especially DR and DQ, strongly co-occurred, TCR associations were difficult to assign to individual alleles. V-gene and J-gene trimming of TCR beta chains was associated with a missense DCLRE1C variant in a later genetic analysis, and the association was replicated in an independent cohort. In a later analysis, the rate of TCR association differed among HLA loci, with DRB1 alleles having the most associated TCRs and HLA-C alleles having the fewest. While some public TCRs were present in many individuals, most TCR sequences turned up only very rarely across donors. Sequencing depth was assumed to be roughly uniform across donors in the presence/absence analyses, though that assumption may not hold. Immune exposure information for the cohort was limited to CMV serostatus. The sequencing pipeline was judged likely to have produced a cluster of highly shared sequence variants as a technical artifact.

The protocol used for the library was the immunoSEQ multiplex PCR assay. For the multiplex PCR, a mixture combining 60 forward primers for TCR Vbeta segments and 13 reverse primers for TCR Jbeta segments was used. The CDR3 region of rearranged TCR beta genes was amplified from genomic DNA with a multiplex PCR assay. Amplified TCR beta libraries were sequenced as 87-base-pair reads on the Illumina HiSeq System. Concerning the study's data processing: A later analysis tallied 80 million to 95 million unique TCR beta chains across the 666 repertoires, and some 10 million of those chains were shared by two or more donors. A nearest-neighbor algorithm error-corrected the raw reads and collapsed the reads into unique sequences, merging closely related sequences to remove PCR and sequencing errors. To assign V, D and J gene segments, CDR3 sequences were aligned to IMGT reference sequences. Each retained sequence needed at least a six-nucleotide match to both a V gene segment and a J gene segment. A rearrangement counted as productive if the CDR3 had no stop codons and remained in frame with V and J, and every other rearrangement counted as non-productive. CDR3 was defined by IMGT convention, running from the second conserved V-encoded cysteine to the conserved J-encoded phenylalanine. In an earlier analysis of 500 to 650 of the donors, sequences lacking an unambiguous match to a single V gene segment were excluded. In an earlier analysis of around 590 of the donors, a V segment was called functional when productive rearrangements were above 56.7%, and segregating when the standard deviation between donors exceeded 5%. A statistical classification framework was built to diagnose cytomegalovirus status from the catalog of TCR beta chain sequences. In a later analysis, TCR nucleotide sequences were compared against IMGT/GENE-DB human TR gene sequences so that V and J genes could be assigned. The TCRdist pipeline was used in a later analysis to assign CDR3 sequences and most-parsimonious VDJ recombination scenarios. A later analysis defined each TCR beta chain by its CDR3 amino acid sequence plus V-gene family, and excluded reads lacking a unique V-gene family. A later analysis removed several hundred highly shared, low-generation-probability nucleotide sequences to deal with suspected cross-contamination and a sequencing artifact. In a later analysis, a clonal expansion index was calculated for each public chain from normalized within-repertoire ranks of inferred template counts. In a later analysis, generation probabilities were computed with a VDJ recombination model fitted to out-of-frame rearrangements, and the resulting probabilities were checked against IGoR. A later analysis scored TCR-TCR, TCR-HLA and TCR-CMV co-occurrence with hypergeometric tests, applying a repertoire-size bias correction to TCR pairs. A later analysis estimated false discovery rates by permuting HLA or CMV assignments 20 times. A later analysis grouped co-occurring TCRs with DBSCAN, adding TCRdist sequence similarity when clustering within HLA-allele-positive subsets. Repertoires with fewer than 30,000 or more than 120,000 public chains, plus five repertoires with anomalous nucleotide sharing, were excluded from co-occurrence clustering. TCRdb mirrors the immuneACCESS table, restricted to in-frame sequences. Some clones are absent from its copies; in checked studies, under half trace to an unresolved V gene, and the reason for the others is unknown. Clone size and V and J calls were adopted from that table, with D and trimming inferred from the DNA. A total of about 130,000 clones appear in this sample, roughly four fifths of them only once. Of the sample, about 1.7% falls within the top ten clones.

The cohort comprised 670 or so healthy bone marrow donors. Cohort members were all nominally healthy when sampled, although unrecorded immune exposures were likely present. The donor tested CMV seropositive and was one of the 289 seropositive cohort members. Each donor provided a peripheral blood sample, and peripheral blood mononuclear cells were used for TCR beta sequencing. The Qiagen DNeasy Blood Extraction Kit was used to extract genomic DNA from the blood cell samples. Details on this clone: What this receptor recognizes is not known. Base qualities are not at hand, and no much larger clone is one base apart.

The CDR3 spans 14 residues, from the cysteine through the phenylalanine. The DNA shown is the 42-base CDR3, in frame from base 1. At the junction V is shortened by 3 bases and J by 9 bases; bases outside the gene matches: 4. CDR1 and CDR2, per the germline V gene (reference sequence), are LNHDA and SQIVND. The sequence came from a female donor in good health and CMV-seropositive. The chain is made from TRBV19 and TRBJ2-1; 11 bases in the junction line up with TRBD1. The sequencing input was PBMCs. The nucleotide sequence is TGTGCCAGTAGTATGGACAGGGGGCAGGGTGAGCAGTTCTTC. Protein translation: CASSMDRGQGEQFF. Outside the CDR3, residues come from the reference TRBV19 and TRBJ2-1 proteins, so the full variable domain is: DGGITQSPKYLFRKEGQNVTLSCEQNLNHDAMYWYRQDPGQGLRLIYYSQIVNDFQKGDIAEGYSVSREKKESFPLTVTSAQKNPTAFYLCASSMDRGQGEQFFGPGTRLTVL.